The 8 T cell receptor beta chains presented below share a single source sample, sequenced in a study of control samples from healthy donors and cancer patients. Libraries were prepared by immunoSEQ multiplex PCR; TCRdb keeps only in-frame clonotypes and omits some of them. The sample carries about 150,000 clones, 80% to 95% recorded once. The sequencing sample was made of blood. Receptors were obtained from a man aged 18 to 29 in good health.

The genes are TRBV6-5 and TRBJ1-1; no definite D call. The CDR3 runs to 12 residues. The V gene lost 6 bases and the J gene lost 5 bases, with 10 bases spanning the gap. Germline V lookup: CDR1 MNHEY, CDR2 SVGAGI. CDR3 DNA: TGTGCCAGCAGAGTCGGTGGTACTGAAGCTTTCTTT. This sequence encodes CASRVGGTEAFF.

This clone was counted between two and nine times. V is TRBV6-5 and J is TRBJ2-7; 9 nucleotides align to TRBD1. The CDR3 runs 15 residues. V shed 4 bases, J shed 7 bases, and the junction held 11 bases outside the gene matches. Germline-derived CDR1 and CDR2 are MNHEY and SVGAGI. The DNA of the CDR3 is TGTGCCAGCAGTTTTCTCTGGACAGGGGCTGGGGAGCAGTACTTC. Its translation: CASSFLWTGAGEQYF.

This sequence joins TRBV2 and TRBJ1-2, with 7 bases matching TRBD1. With V trimmed by 8 bases and J by 3 bases, 9 bases remained unmatched. There are 14 residues in the CDR3. Germline-derived CDR1 and CDR2 are SNHLY and FYNNEI. CDR3 coding DNA: TGTGCCAGCTCAGCCAGGGGGTCGGACTATGGCTACACCTTC. It is translated as CASSARGSDYGYTF.

The rearrangement uses TRBV7-9 and TRBJ2-1, with 12 bases matching TRBD2. This CDR3 spans 16 amino acids. The germline V gene encodes CDR1 SEHNR and CDR2 FQNEAQ (reference sequence). V lost 5 bases and J lost 5; bases outside the gene matches: 7. For the CDR3, the DNA is TGTGCCAGCAGCACTCAACTAGCGGGGGGAAACAATGAGCAGTTCTTC. The encoded protein is CASSTQLAGGNNEQFF.

J is TRBJ2-2 and V is TRBV27; perhaps TRBD1 as D (5 bases). The germline CDR1 and CDR2 sequences are MNHEY and SMNVEV (reference sequence). The length of the CDR3 is 15 residues. Trimming stripped 3 bases from V and 4 bases from J, with 12 bases between. The CDR3 spells CASSFGAVVTGELFF. CDR3 coding DNA: TGTGCCAGCAGTTTTGGGGCAGTCGTCACCGGGGAGCTGTTTTTT.

This clone was observed a single time. The chain employs TRBV5-4 and TRBJ2-7, with a possible D match to TRBD1 (5 bases). With the DNA end fitting TRBJ2-1 better, the J assignment may be wrong. The V gene's germline CDR1 is SGHNT and CDR2 YYREEE (reference sequence). CDR3 length: 15 residues. The CDR3 region is CASSFPGQGLNEQFF. The CDR3 DNA reads as TGTGCCAGCAGCTTCCCCGGCCAGGGCCTAAATGAGCAGTTCTTC.

The rearrangement uses TRBV5-6 and TRBJ2-5; D may be TRBD1 (5 bases). The CDR3 totals 14 residues. V was shortened by 3 bases and J by 2 bases, with 11 bases between the two germline ends. Germline CDR1 reads SGHDT; CDR2 reads YYEEEE. The CDR3 loop is CASSSWGVQETQYF. The CDR3 nucleotides read TGTGCCAGCAGCTCGTGGGGCGTACAAGAGACCCAGTACTTC.

This chain joins TRBV9 and TRBJ1-1; D uncertain. V was clipped by 1 base and J by 0 bases, with 13 bases between them. The germline V gene has CDR1 SGDLS and CDR2 YYNGEE. CDR3 length: 16 residues. The CDR3 reads CASSVTSVGVNTEAFF. The CDR3 DNA follows: TGTGCCAGCAGCGTAACATCAGTCGGGGTGAACACTGAAGCTTTCTTT.